Following are 10 T cell receptor beta chains from one sample sequenced in a study of blood T cells in healthy people across ages. Primers used in a second PCR of roughly 6 to 12 cycles were a sample-barcoded 5' primer and a J-beta primer mix. TCRdb fed the 5' RACE reads into MiXCR, producing one record per CDR3 protein. Altogether about 780,000 distinct CDR3 sequences are present, about half being singletons, with the ten largest covering around 18%. Source material: blood. The receptors were sampled from an elderly man in good health.

There are a few counts of this clonotype. V is TRBV19 and J is TRBJ2-5, with D uncertain. Germline CDR1 and CDR2: LNHDA and SQIVND (reference sequence). The CDR3 has 16 residues. Trimming took off 10 bases at V and 0 bases at J, with 21 bases between the two ends. CDR3: CATKGMHSGDQETQYF. CDR3 coding DNA: TGTGCCACTAAAGGGATGCACTCCGGAGACCAAGAGACCCAGTACTTC.

The chain carries TRBV5-6 and TRBJ1-4, with D maybe TRBD1 (5 bases). The ends were cut back, 5 bases at V and 5 bases at J, with 19 bases in the middle. The CDR3 contains 16 residues. CDR1 and CDR2 from the germline V gene are SGHDT and YYEEEE. CDR3 sequence reads: CASSVRVRAVNEKLFF. CDR3 nucleotide sequence: TGTGCCAGCAGTGTGAGGGTCAGGGCCGTGAATGAAAAACTGTTTTTT.

The V gene is TRBV27, the J gene TRBJ1-4, with D perhaps matching TRBD1 (6 bases). CDR3 length equals 17 residues. Trimming cost V 4 bases and J 1 base, with 16 bases left between them. Germline CDR1 and CDR2: MNHEY and SMNVEV (reference sequence). The CDR3 nucleotides read TGTGCCAGCAGTTCCCGCGGGGGGCGGGTAACTAATGAAAAACTGTTTTTT. It encodes CASSSRGGRVTNEKLFF. The entire variable domain, with the rest obtained from reference TRBV27 and TRBJ1-4, is as follows: EAQVTQNPRYLITVTGKKLTVTCSQNMNHEYMSWYRQDPGLGLRQIYYSMNVEVTDKGDVPEGYKVSRKEKRNFPLILESPSPNQTSLYFCASSSRGGRVTNEKLFFGSGTQLSVL.

J is TRBJ2-1 and V is TRBV12-3 or TRBV12-4; D unclear. Trimming removed 5 bases from V and 7 bases from J, with 12 bases in between. The CDR3 loop spans 13 amino acids. CDR3 nucleotides: TGTGCCAGCAGTACGGCCGCCCGGAATGAGCAGTTCTTC. Translating gives CASSTAARNEQFF.

The chain combines TRBV7-2 with TRBJ2-1; D not certain. The CDR3 spans 13 residues. The germline CDR1 and CDR2 sequences are SGHTA and FQGNSA. V lost 0 bases and J 13 bases, leaving 13 bases between the germline ends. DNA for the CDR3: TGTGCCAGCAGCTTAGCAGCACAAGAGACCCAGTTCTTC. Protein product: CASSLAAQETQFF.

J is TRBJ1-2 and V is TRBV12-5, with a tentative D call TRBD1 (5 bases). The CDR3 sequence is 12 residues long. V lost 1 base, J lost 9 bases, and 9 bases lay in between. Germline V gene data show CDR1 as LGHNT and CDR2 as FRNRAP. CDR3 region: CASGLGTIRYTF. The CDR3 bases are TGTGCTAGTGGTTTGGGGACAATCCGCTACACCTTC.

In this sample, this clonotype turned up many times. V gene TRBV6-6 combines with J gene TRBJ2-5, with D perhaps given as TRBD1 or TRBD2 (5 bases each). CDR1 is MNHNY, CDR2 SVGAGI, per germline (reference sequence). V gave up 6 bases and J gave up 5 bases, with 13 bases separating them. The CDR3 consists of 13 residues. The DNA for the CDR3 is TGTGCCAGCAGACGGGGCGAGGGGGAGACCCAGTACTTC. It codes for CASRRGEGETQYF.

DNA for the CDR3: TGCAGCGTTGTGGCTAGCGGGAGAACAGATACGCAGTATTTT. Protein product: CSVVASGRTDTQYF. This rearrangement joins TRBV29-1 to TRBJ2-3, with TRBD2 identical over 10 bases. This CDR3 has 14 amino acids. The V segment lost 4 bases and the J segment 3 bases; nucleotides outside the gene matches: 4. CDR1 and CDR2 (germline): SQVTM, ANQGSEA.

The chain couples TRBV9 to TRBJ2-3; TRBD2 aligns across 11 bases. The CDR3 is 18 amino acids. The junction had 8 bases not matched to a gene; V was cut back by 2 bases and J by 0 bases. CDR1 is SGDLS and CDR2 is YYNGEE in the germline V gene. The CDR3 DNA follows: TGTGCCAGCAGCGTCTCGGGACTAGCGGCATATAGCACAGATACGCAGTATTTT. Translated: CASSVSGLAAYSTDTQYF.

V and J are TRBV6-1 and TRBJ2-3, with D uncertain. Looked up from germline, CDR1 is MNHNS and CDR2 is SASEGT. There are 14 residues in the CDR3. V lost 3 bases to trimming and J lost 0 bases, with 7 bases between them. The CDR3 loop reads CASSDGPSTDTQYF. Written as DNA, the CDR3 is TGTGCCAGCAGTGATGGACCTAGCACAGATACGCAGTATTTT.